The 6 T cell receptor beta chains in this list originate from one sample, sequenced in a study of cytomegalovirus exposure and HLA in healthy donors. Vbeta (60) and Jbeta (13) primers were used in the PCR. Profiling relied on immunoSEQ multiplex PCR, and the TCRdb table lists in-frame clones only, not all of them. The table shows roughly 180,000 clones, with less than 90% occurring only once. The sample comprised PBMCs. The source is a boy younger than 18 in good health and CMV-seronegative.

The chain employs TRBV21-1 and TRBJ2-2; the listed D gene, TRBD1, was not tested against the DNA. TRBV21-1 is a known pseudogene. The CDR3 runs to 15 residues. DNA for the CDR3: TGTGCCAGCAGCAAAACCTACAGGGGATACGGGGAGCTGTTTTTT. It specifies CASSKTYRGYGELFF.

A note on this clone: In this CDR3 the conserved last residue, phenylalanine or tryptophan, is missing, so a read error is likely. The chain employs TRBV7-2 and TRBJ2-7; 9 bases match TRBD1. CDR1 is SGHTA and CDR2 is FQGNSA in the germline V gene. The length of the CDR3 is 14 residues. J lost 6 bases, V lost 6 bases, and 9 bases had no gene match. The CDR3 spells CASSVGTGLVEQYL. CDR3 bases: TGTGCCAGCAGTGTGGGGACAGGGTTGGTCGAGCAGTACCTC.

J is TRBJ2-5 and V is TRBV7-8, with 13 bases aligning to TRBD2. This CDR3 region has 19 residues. J gave up 4 bases and V 2 bases, and 13 bases lay outside the gene matches. Germline assignment: CDR1 SGHVS and CDR2 FQNEAQ. CDR3 coding DNA: TGTGCCAGCAGCTTAACGGGTTGGGGACTAGCGGGAAGGGGAGAGACCCAGTACTTC. Amino acids: CASSLTGWGLAGRGETQYF. Variable domain in full (rest from reference TRBV7-8 and TRBJ2-5): GAGVSQSPRYKVAKRGQDVALRCDPISGHVSLFWYQQALGQGPEFLTYFQNEAQLDKSGLPSDRFFAERPEGSVSTLKIQRTQQEDSAVYLCASSLTGWGLAGRGETQYFGPGTRLLVL.

The chain joins TRBV27 to TRBJ1-6, with 8 bases identical to TRBD1. The germline V gene has CDR1 MNHEY and CDR2 SMNVEV (reference sequence). V trimming: 5 bases; J trimming: 8 bases; junction bases outside the gene matches: 11. The CDR3 has 16 amino acids. Written as DNA, the CDR3 is TGTGCCAGCAGTATACCCCAGGGGGCCAGTTATTCACCCCTCCACTTT. It encodes CASSIPQGASYSPLHF.

The V and J genes are TRBV5-1 and TRBJ2-7; 8 bases are shared with TRBD2. The CDR3 runs to 15 residues. Germline assignment: CDR1 SGHRS and CDR2 YFSETQ. After removal of 4 bases from V and 0 bases from J, the junction contained 6 bases not matched to a gene. In DNA form, the CDR3 reads TGCGCCAGCAGCCCCGGGGGGGGCACCTCCTACGAGCAGTACTTC. It yields the protein CASSPGGGTSYEQYF.

The V gene is TRBV7-9, the J gene TRBJ1-6; D uncertain. Trimming took 6 bases from V and 8 from J, leaving 11 bases between them. The germline gives CDR1 SEHNR, CDR2 FQNEAQ (reference sequence). The CDR3 runs to 13 residues. Here the CDR3 DNA reads TGTGCCAGCAGGAGCGACGGTGATTCACCCCTCCACTTT. It encodes CASRSDGDSPLHF.